A selection of T cell receptor beta chains follows, all from one sample in a study of T cell responses to AZD1222 COVID-19 vaccine. Measured with immunoSEQ multiplex PCR; TCRdb has only the in-frame clones, and not every one. The top ten clones hold 0.99% of a sample with about 190,000 clones, approximately 90% of them seen once. Sequencing was performed on peripheral blood, taken on day 0 of AZD1222 vaccination. The receptor set was obtained from an adult in good health. CDR3s include the opening cysteine and the closing phenylalanine or tryptophan. The order of the fields is J gene, clone size, D gene, V gene, CDR3 DNA, CDR3 protein. D genes are given only for firm matches. Where a row states a size, it is once, few, many or the class of an expanded clone; other rows omit it.

>TRBJ2-7|.|.|TRBV11-3
TGTGCCAGCAGCCGTAATCAGGGCTACGAGCAGTACTTC
CASSRNQGYEQYF
>TRBJ1-4|.|.|TRBV28
TGTGCCAGCAGGTCGGGGGGTTCGAATGAAAAACTGTTTTTT
CASRSGGSNEKLFF
>TRBJ2-7|.|.|TRBV4-1
TGCGCCAGCAGCCAAGAATGGAGCAGGGGTTCCGGCGAGCAGTACTTC
CASSQEWSRGSGEQYF
>TRBJ2-6|.|.|TRBV18
TGTGCCAGCTCACCACCGGCAGGATATGACGTCGGGACCAACGTCCTGACTTTC
CASSPPAGYDVGTNVLTF
>TRBJ2-1|.|TRBD2|TRBV3-1/TRBV3-2
TGTGCCAGCAGCCAAGAAATACTAGCGGGTGGAAATGAGCAGTTCTTC
CASSQEILAGGNEQFF
>TRBJ2-1|.|.|TRBV2
TGTGCCAGCAGTGCCGGTCATAGCTCCTACAATGAGCAGTTCTTC
CASSAGHSSYNEQFF
>TRBJ1-1|.|.|TRBV7-3
TGTGCCAGCAGCTTATCAGGGAACACTGAAGCTTTCTTT
CASSLSGNTEAFF
>TRBJ1-5|.|.|TRBV5-1
TGCGCCAGCAGCCTTCAGGGAGTAGGTCAGCCCCAGCATTTT
CASSLQGVGQPQHF
>TRBJ2-7|.|TRBD1|TRBV9
TGTGCCAGCAGCGTAGCAGGGACAGGGAACTACGAGCAGTACTTC
CASSVAGTGNYEQYF
>TRBJ2-3|.|.|TRBV2
TGTGCCAGCAGCCAACCTGGCCCACGGGCAGATACGCAGTATTTT
CASSQPGPRADTQYF
>TRBJ2-7|once|TRBD2|TRBV7-2
TGTGCCAGCAGCTTGGCGGGGGGACCGACCTACGAGCAGTACTTC
CASSLAGGPTYEQYF
>TRBJ1-2|.|TRBD1|TRBV29-1
TGCAGCGTTGGGACAGGGACTAACTATGGCTACACCTTC
CSVGTGTNYGYTF
>TRBJ2-5|.|TRBD1|TRBV18
TGTGCCAGCTCACCGGGCGGACAGGGACAAGAGACCCAGTACTTC
CASSPGGQGQETQYF
>TRBJ1-5|.|.|TRBV28
TGTGCCAGCAGTTTACCCCAGCTTGCACAGGCCCAGCATTTT
CASSLPQLAQAQHF
>TRBJ2-3|once|.|TRBV18
TGTGCCAGCTCACCTGACACAGATACGCAGTATTTT
CASSPDTDTQYF
>TRBJ2-7|.|.|TRBV21-1
TGTGCCAGCAGGAGGGGGGCCTACGAGCAGTACTTC
CASRRGAYEQYF
>TRBJ2-7|.|.|TRBV7-2
TGTGCCAGCAGCGAAAGTTACGGGTACGAGCAGTACTTC
CASSESYGYEQYF
>TRBJ1-1|once|.|TRBV10-3
TGTGCCATCAGTGAGCATAACACTGAAGCTTTCTTT
CAISEHNTEAFF
>TRBJ2-7|.|.|TRBV10-3
TGTGCCATCAGTGGCGGAGACAGCTACGAGCAGTACTTC
CAISGGDSYEQYF
>TRBJ2-7|.|.|TRBV28
TGTGCCAGCAGTTTGGAGCGGGAGCAGTACTTC
CASSLEREQYF
>TRBJ1-3|.|.|TRBV9
TGTGCCAGCAGCCCAAGGGACGGCTACTCTGGAAACACCATATATTTT
CASSPRDGYSGNTIYF
>TRBJ2-1|.|TRBD2|TRBV9
TGTGCCAGCAGCGTCGGCCCGGGGGGGCCTATTGAGCAGTTCTTC
CASSVGPGGPIEQFF
>TRBJ1-1|few|.|TRBV20-1
TGCAGTGCTAGTGGGGTCGGGTGGATGAACACTGAAGCTTTCTTT
CSASGVGWMNTEAFF
>TRBJ1-5|once|.|TRBV2
TGTGCCAGCAGCCTCTGGACCCGAGACCAGCCCCAGCATTTT
CASSLWTRDQPQHF